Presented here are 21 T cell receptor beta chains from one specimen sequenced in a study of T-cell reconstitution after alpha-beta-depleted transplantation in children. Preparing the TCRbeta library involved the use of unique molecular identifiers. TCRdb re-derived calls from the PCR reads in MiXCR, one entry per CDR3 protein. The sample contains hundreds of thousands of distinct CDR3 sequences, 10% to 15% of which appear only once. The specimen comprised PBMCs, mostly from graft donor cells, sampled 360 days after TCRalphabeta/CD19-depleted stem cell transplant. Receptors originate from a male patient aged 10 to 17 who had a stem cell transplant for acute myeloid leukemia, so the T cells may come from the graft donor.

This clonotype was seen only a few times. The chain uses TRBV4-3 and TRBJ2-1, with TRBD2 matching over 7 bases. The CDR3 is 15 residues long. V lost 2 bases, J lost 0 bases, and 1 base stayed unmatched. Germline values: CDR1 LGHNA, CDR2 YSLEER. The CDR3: CASSQSGNSYNEQFF. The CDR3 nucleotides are TGCGCCAGCAGCCAAAGCGGGAACTCCTACAATGAGCAGTTCTTC.

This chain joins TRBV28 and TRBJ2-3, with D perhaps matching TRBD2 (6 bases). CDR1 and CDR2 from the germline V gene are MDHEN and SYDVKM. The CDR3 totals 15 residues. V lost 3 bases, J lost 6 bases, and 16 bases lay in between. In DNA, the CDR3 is TGTGCCAGCAGTTTCCCCGAAAGGACTAAGGATACGCAGTATTTT. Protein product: CASSFPERTKDTQYF.

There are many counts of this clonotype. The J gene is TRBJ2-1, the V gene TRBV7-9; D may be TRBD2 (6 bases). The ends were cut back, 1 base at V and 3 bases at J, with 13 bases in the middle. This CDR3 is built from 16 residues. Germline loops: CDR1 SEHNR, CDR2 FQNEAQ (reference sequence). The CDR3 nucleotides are TGTGCCAGCAGCTTAGAGGGCTGGGGACTCTACAATGAGCAGTTCTTC. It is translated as CASSLEGWGLYNEQFF.

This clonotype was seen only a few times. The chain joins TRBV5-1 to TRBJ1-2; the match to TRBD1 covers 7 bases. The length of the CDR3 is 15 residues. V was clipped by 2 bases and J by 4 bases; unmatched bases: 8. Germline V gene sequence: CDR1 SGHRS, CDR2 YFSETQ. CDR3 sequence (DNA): TGCGCCAGCAGCTTCGGTGGGCCAGGGGGCTATGGCTACACCTTC. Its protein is CASSFGGPGGYGYTF.

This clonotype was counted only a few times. The chain's CDR3 is CASGLLSVKLTDTQYF. The CDR3 coding sequence is TGTGCCAGCGGCCTTCTGAGCGTAAAGTTGACAGATACGCAGTATTTT. V is TRBV18 and J is TRBJ2-3; no definite D call. Trimming stripped 8 bases from V and 3 bases from J, with 21 bases between. Germline-derived CDR1 and CDR2 are KGHSH and LQKENI. CDR3 length equals 16 residues.

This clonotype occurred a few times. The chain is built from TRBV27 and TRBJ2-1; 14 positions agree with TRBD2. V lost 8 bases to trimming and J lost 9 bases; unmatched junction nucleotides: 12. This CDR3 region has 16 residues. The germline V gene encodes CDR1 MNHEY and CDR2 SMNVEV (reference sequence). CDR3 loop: CASLRGGLAGVGEQFF. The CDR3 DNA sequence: TGTGCCAGCCTTCGTGGGGGACTAGCGGGAGTCGGTGAGCAGTTCTTC.

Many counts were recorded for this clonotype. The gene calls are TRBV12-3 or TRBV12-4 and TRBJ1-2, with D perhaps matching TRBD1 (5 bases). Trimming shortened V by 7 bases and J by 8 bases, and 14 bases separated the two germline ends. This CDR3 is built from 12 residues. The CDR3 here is CASNPPQGGYTF. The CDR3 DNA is TGTGCCAGCAACCCCCCGCAGGGAGGCTACACCTTC.

The CDR3 coding sequence is TGTGCCACCAGCAGAGATTGGGTCGGCAGCACCTACGAGCAGTACTTC. Protein sequence: CATSRDWVGSTYEQYF. The chain recombines TRBV15 with TRBJ2-7; D remains ambiguous. The CDR3 extends over 16 amino acids. Looked up from germline, CDR1 is LNHNV and CDR2 is YYDKDF (reference sequence). The V end was cut by 0 bases, the J end by 2 bases, with 14 bases between.

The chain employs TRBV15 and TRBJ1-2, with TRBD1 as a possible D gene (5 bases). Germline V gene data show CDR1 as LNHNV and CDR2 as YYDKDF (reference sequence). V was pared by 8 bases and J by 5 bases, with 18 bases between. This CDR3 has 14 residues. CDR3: CATLDRRSRYGYTF. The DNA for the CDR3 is TGTGCCACCTTAGACAGAAGATCTCGGTATGGCTACACCTTC. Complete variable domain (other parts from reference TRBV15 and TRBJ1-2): DAMVIQNPRYQVTQFGKPVTLSCSQTLNHNVMYWYQQKSSQAPKLLFHYYDKDFNNEADTPDNFQSRRPNTSFCFLDIRSPGLGDTAMYLCATLDRRSRYGYTFGSGTRLTVV.

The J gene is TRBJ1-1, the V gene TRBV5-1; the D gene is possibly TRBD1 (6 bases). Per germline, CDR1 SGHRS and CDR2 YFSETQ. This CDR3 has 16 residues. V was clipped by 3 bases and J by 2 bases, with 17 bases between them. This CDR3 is CASSWTRWGANTEAFF. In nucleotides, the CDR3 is TGCGCCAGCAGCTGGACTCGATGGGGGGCTAACACTGAAGCTTTCTTT.

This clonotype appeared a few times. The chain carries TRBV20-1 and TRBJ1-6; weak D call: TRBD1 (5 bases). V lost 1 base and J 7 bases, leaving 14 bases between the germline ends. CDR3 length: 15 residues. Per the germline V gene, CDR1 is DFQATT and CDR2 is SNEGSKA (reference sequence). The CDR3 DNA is TGCAGTGCTAGAGCCCCGGGACTACACAATTCACCCCTCCACTTT. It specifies CSARAPGLHNSPLHF.

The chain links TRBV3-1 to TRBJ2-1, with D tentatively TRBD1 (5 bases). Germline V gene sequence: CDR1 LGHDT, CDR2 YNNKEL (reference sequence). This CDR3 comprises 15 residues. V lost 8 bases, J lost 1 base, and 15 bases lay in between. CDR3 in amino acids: CASSDGANSYNEQFF. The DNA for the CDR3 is TGTGCCAGCTCCGATGGGGCAAATTCCTACAATGAGCAGTTCTTC.

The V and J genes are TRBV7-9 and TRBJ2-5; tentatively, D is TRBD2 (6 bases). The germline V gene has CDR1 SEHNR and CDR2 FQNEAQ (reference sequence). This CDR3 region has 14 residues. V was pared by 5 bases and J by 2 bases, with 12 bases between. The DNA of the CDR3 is TGTGCCAGCAGCCCTGGGGACTTACAAGAGACCCAGTACTTC. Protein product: CASSPGDLQETQYF.

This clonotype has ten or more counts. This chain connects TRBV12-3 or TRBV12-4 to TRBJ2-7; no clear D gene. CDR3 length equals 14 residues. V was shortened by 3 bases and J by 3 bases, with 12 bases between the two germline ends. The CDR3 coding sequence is TGTGCCAGCAGTTTGGGCCTGGGCGTCTACGAGCAGTACTTC. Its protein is CASSLGLGVYEQYF.

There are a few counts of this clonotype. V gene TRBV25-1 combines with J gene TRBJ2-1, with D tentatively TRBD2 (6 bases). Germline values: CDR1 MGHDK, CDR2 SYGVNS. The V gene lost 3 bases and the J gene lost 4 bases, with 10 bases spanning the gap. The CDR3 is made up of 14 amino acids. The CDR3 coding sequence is TGTGCCAGCAGTGAGTGGGGAGGTTACAATGAGCAGTTCTTC. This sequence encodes CASSEWGGYNEQFF.

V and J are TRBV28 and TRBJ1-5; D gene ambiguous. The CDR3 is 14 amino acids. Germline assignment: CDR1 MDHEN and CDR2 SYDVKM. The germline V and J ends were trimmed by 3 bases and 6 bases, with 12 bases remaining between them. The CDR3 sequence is CASSFSAWFQPQHF. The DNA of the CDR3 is TGTGCCAGCAGTTTCTCCGCCTGGTTTCAGCCCCAGCATTTT.

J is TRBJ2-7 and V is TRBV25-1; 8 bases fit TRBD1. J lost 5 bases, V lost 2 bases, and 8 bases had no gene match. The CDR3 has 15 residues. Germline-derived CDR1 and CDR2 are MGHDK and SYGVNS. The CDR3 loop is CASSEGDRLMNEQYF. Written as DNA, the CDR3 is TGTGCCAGCAGTGAAGGGGACAGGTTGATGAACGAGCAGTACTTC.

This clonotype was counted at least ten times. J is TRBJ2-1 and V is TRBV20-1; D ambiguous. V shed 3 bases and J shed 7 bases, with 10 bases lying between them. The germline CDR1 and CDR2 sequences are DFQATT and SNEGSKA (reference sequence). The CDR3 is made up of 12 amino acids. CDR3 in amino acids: CSASWTGNEQFF. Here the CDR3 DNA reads TGCAGTGCTAGTTGGACCGGTAATGAGCAGTTCTTC.

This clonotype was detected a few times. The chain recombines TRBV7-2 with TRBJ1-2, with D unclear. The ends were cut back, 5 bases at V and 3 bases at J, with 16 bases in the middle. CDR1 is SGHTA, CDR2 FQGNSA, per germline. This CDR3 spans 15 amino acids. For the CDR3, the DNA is TGTGCCAGCAGCGCGCGACCAATTTCGGACTATGGCTACACCTTC. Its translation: CASSARPISDYGYTF.

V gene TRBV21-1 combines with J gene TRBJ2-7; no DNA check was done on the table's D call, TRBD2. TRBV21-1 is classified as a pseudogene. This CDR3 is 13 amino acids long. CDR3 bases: TGTGCCAGCAGCAAGACTCCTGCTTACGAGCAGTACTTC. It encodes CASSKTPAYEQYF.

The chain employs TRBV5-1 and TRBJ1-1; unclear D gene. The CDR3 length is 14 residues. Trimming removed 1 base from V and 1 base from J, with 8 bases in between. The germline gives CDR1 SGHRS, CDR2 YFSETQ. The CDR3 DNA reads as TGCGCCAGCAGCTTGAACCCGACGAACACTGAAGCTTTCTTT. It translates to CASSLNPTNTEAFF.